Below, 9 T cell receptor beta chains from the same sample are listed, as sequenced in a study of OX40 agonist ivuxolimab in advanced cancers. Libraries were prepared through the immunoSEQ multiplex PCR assay. TCRdb took over this immuneACCESS table, retaining in-frame rearrangements with V and J assigned. Such tables are incomplete; in checked studies, under half of the missing clones stem from an unresolved V gene, and the remainder is unexplained. A total of fewer than 50,000 clones appear in this sample, around 92% of them only once. The ten largest clones capture roughly 15% of the sample. The source material was CD4+ or CD8+ T cells sorted from blood, sampled in a trial of the OX40 agonist ivuxolimab. The receptors come from an adult with an advanced solid tumor such as melanoma, head and neck, liver or kidney cancer.

A note on this clone: The sample carries other DNA sequences with the same CDR3. J is TRBJ2-7 and V is TRBV5-1; D unresolved. Per germline, CDR1 SGHRS and CDR2 YFSETQ. There are 12 residues in the CDR3. Trimming removed 4 bases from V and 4 bases from J, with 9 bases in between. CDR3 in amino acids: CASSLDGYEQYF. The CDR3 region has the DNA TGCGCCAGCAGCCTAGACGGGTACGAGCAGTACTTC. Complete variable domain (other parts from reference TRBV5-1 and TRBJ2-7): KAGVTQTPRYLIKTRGQQVTLSCSPISGHRSVSWYQQTPGQGLQFLFEYFSETQRNKGNFPGRFSGRQFSNSRSEMNVSTLELGDSALYLCASSLDGYEQYFGPGTRLTVT.

The CDR3 here is CASTQFLAGEREQYF. The CDR3 coding sequence is TGTGCCAGCACCCAATTCTTAGCGGGAGAGCGCGAGCAGTACTTC. The chain joins TRBV28 to TRBJ2-7; 9 positions match TRBD2. The CDR3 length is 15 residues. Germline V gene data show CDR1 as MDHEN and CDR2 as SYDVKM. Losses at the gene ends were 7 bases for V and 6 bases for J; bases not matched to a gene: 13.

The J gene is TRBJ2-7, the V gene TRBV28; 8 bases match TRBD1. The CDR3 extends over 15 amino acids. V lost 3 bases to trimming and J lost 0 bases; unmatched junction nucleotides: 4. Germline CDR1 MDHEN, CDR2 SYDVKM. The CDR3 DNA follows: TGTGCCAGCAGTTTGGGACAGGTCCCCTCCTACGAGCAGTACTTC. Protein: CASSLGQVPSYEQYF.

The chain has TRBV19 and TRBJ1-2; D not resolved. Trimming shortened V by 3 bases and J by 5 bases, and 10 bases separated the two germline ends. Germline V gene sequence: CDR1 LNHDA, CDR2 SQIVND (reference sequence). This CDR3 is built from 13 residues. This CDR3 is CASSIPGMYGYTF. The CDR3 nucleotides are TGTGCCAGTAGTATTCCCGGGATGTATGGCTACACCTTC.

The genes are TRBV19 and TRBJ1-5, with D unclear. V was clipped by 1 base and J by 1 base, with 5 bases between them. Germline V lookup: CDR1 LNHDA, CDR2 SQIVND (reference sequence). The CDR3 runs 14 residues. The CDR3 is CASSIVGSNQPQHF. The CDR3 nucleotides are TGTGCCAGTAGTATAGTAGGGAGCAATCAGCCCCAGCATTTT.

This chain joins TRBV19 and TRBJ2-7; D could derive from TRBD1 or TRBD2 (6 bases each). The CDR3 totals 13 residues. Germline lookup yields CDR1 LNHDA and CDR2 SQIVND (reference sequence). V was shortened by 4 bases and J by 5 bases, with 12 bases between the two germline ends. The CDR3 loop is CASSRGARNEQYF. The CDR3 DNA sequence: TGTGCCAGTAGTAGGGGGGCTCGGAACGAGCAGTACTTC.

Notes on this clone: One end of the junction is discordant with germline, which a read error may explain. V and J are TRBV7-7 and TRBJ2-7; perhaps TRBD2 as D (6 bases). The CDR3 contains 14 residues. CDR1 and CDR2 (germline): SSHAT, FNYEAQ (reference sequence). The CDR3 DNA reads TGTGCTAGCAGCTTCGGGACTGGGGGCTACGAGCAGTACTTC. Its translation is CASSFGTGGYEQYF.

This chain uses TRBV7-9 with TRBJ2-1; D is possibly TRBD1 or TRBD2 (6 bases each). Germline V gives CDR1 SEHNR, CDR2 FQNEAQ (reference sequence). This CDR3 contains 12 residues. Trimming cost V 8 bases and J 8 bases, with 13 bases left between them. CDR3 sequence reads: CASRWGADEQFF. CDR3 coding DNA: TGTGCCAGCCGGTGGGGGGCAGATGAGCAGTTCTTC.

The J gene is TRBJ2-7, the V gene TRBV25-1; D is possibly TRBD1 (5 bases). Germline CDR1 is MGHDK and CDR2 is SYGVNS. V gave up 3 bases and J gave up 4 bases, with 10 bases separating them. This CDR3 contains 13 residues. The CDR3, as DNA: TGTGCCAGCAGTGAGGCAGGGTTTTACGAGCAGTACTTC. Its translation is CASSEAGFYEQYF.